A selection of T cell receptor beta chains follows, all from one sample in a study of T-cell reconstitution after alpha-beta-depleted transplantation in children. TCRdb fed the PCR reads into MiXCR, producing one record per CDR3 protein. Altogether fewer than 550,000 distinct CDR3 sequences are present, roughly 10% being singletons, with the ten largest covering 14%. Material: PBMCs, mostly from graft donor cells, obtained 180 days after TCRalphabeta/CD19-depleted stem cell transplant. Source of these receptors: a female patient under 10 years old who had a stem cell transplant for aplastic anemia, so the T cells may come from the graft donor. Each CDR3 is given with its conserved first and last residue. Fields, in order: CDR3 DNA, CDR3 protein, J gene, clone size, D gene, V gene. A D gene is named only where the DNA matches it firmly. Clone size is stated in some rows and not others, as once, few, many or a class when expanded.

cdr3_nt: TGTGCCGACAGCGGTTTTGGGTTCGGCAATGAGCAGTTCTTC
cdr3_aa: CADSGFGFGNEQFF
j_call: TRBJ2-1
clone_size: -
d_call: -
v_call: TRBV11-2

cdr3_nt: TGTGCCAGCAGCTCGAGCGACGAAAAACTGTTTTTT
cdr3_aa: CASSSSDEKLFF
j_call: TRBJ1-4
clone_size: few
d_call: -
v_call: TRBV21-1

cdr3_nt: TGCAGTGCTAGTGACAGAGCCGGGACTAGCGACTACAATGAGCAGTTCTTC
cdr3_aa: CSASDRAGTSDYNEQFF
j_call: TRBJ2-1
clone_size: many
d_call: TRBD2
v_call: TRBV20-1

cdr3_nt: TGTGCCAGCAGCTTAGACAAGAACTATGGCTACACCTTC
cdr3_aa: CASSLDKNYGYTF
j_call: TRBJ1-2
clone_size: many
d_call: -
v_call: TRBV7-9

cdr3_nt: TGTGCCAGCACCACGGGAAGGTCGAACACTGAAGCTTTCTTT
cdr3_aa: CASTTGRSNTEAFF
j_call: TRBJ1-1
clone_size: few
d_call: -
v_call: TRBV12-3/TRBV12-4

cdr3_nt: TGTGCCAGCAGCCAAGGGGGACAGCCTAATGAAAAACTGTTTTTT
cdr3_aa: CASSQGGQPNEKLFF
j_call: TRBJ1-4
clone_size: few
d_call: TRBD1
v_call: TRBV14

cdr3_nt: TGTGCCAGCAGCTCCCAGAGCTCCTATAATTCACCCCTCCACTTT
cdr3_aa: CASSSQSSYNSPLHF
j_call: TRBJ1-6
clone_size: many
d_call: -
v_call: TRBV7-2

cdr3_nt: TGTGCCACCAGTGATGGGGGGGTTCGAGGCACGGGGGTCGATGAGCAGTTCTTC
cdr3_aa: CATSDGGVRGTGVDEQFF
j_call: TRBJ2-1
clone_size: few
d_call: TRBD2
v_call: TRBV24-1

cdr3_nt: TGCAGTGGGATAGTCCCGGGATACCCCTACGAGCAGTACTTC
cdr3_aa: CSGIVPGYPYEQYF
j_call: TRBJ2-7
clone_size: few
d_call: -
v_call: TRBV20-1

cdr3_nt: TGTGCCAGCGGGCGGAGGGAGGATGAGCAGTTCTTC
cdr3_aa: CASGRREDEQFF
j_call: TRBJ2-1
clone_size: few
d_call: -
v_call: TRBV7-2

cdr3_nt: TGCGCCAGCAGTGAACTAGCGGGAGGGCCCTACAATGAGCAGTTCTTC
cdr3_aa: CASSELAGGPYNEQFF
j_call: TRBJ2-1
clone_size: few
d_call: TRBD2
v_call: TRBV10-1

cdr3_nt: TGCAGTGCTAGAGGACTAGTAATCGAGCAGTACTTC
cdr3_aa: CSARGLVIEQYF
j_call: TRBJ2-7
clone_size: -
d_call: -
v_call: TRBV20-1

cdr3_nt: TGTGCCAGCAGCCCGACTACTCCCACCGGGGAGCTGTTTTTT
cdr3_aa: CASSPTTPTGELFF
j_call: TRBJ2-2
clone_size: few
d_call: -
v_call: TRBV7-9

cdr3_nt: TGCGCCAGCAGCCATCACACCGGGACAGGGGCGTATGGCTACACCTTC
cdr3_aa: CASSHHTGTGAYGYTF
j_call: TRBJ1-2
clone_size: few
d_call: TRBD1
v_call: TRBV4-3

cdr3_nt: TGTGCCAGCAGCAAGGAACAGTTTAACTATGGCTACACCTTC
cdr3_aa: CASSKEQFNYGYTF
j_call: TRBJ1-2
clone_size: few
d_call: -
v_call: TRBV5-4

cdr3_nt: TGTGCCACCAGTGATGGAGAAAACATTCAGTACTTC
cdr3_aa: CATSDGENIQYF
j_call: TRBJ2-4
clone_size: -
d_call: -
v_call: TRBV24-1

cdr3_nt: TGTGCCAGCAGTTCGGGACTAGCGGGAGTGTCAACAGATACGCAGTATTTT
cdr3_aa: CASSSGLAGVSTDTQYF
j_call: TRBJ2-3
clone_size: few
d_call: TRBD2
v_call: TRBV12-3/TRBV12-4

cdr3_nt: TGCGCCAGCAGTGATTTCCCGGGACAGGGGGACATTCAGTACTTC
cdr3_aa: CASSDFPGQGDIQYF
j_call: TRBJ2-4
clone_size: -
d_call: TRBD1
v_call: TRBV10-2

cdr3_nt: TGTGCCAGCAGTGAAATGGAGCCTAACAGGGTACCCACCGGGGAGCTGTTTTTT
cdr3_aa: CASSEMEPNRVPTGELFF
j_call: TRBJ2-2
clone_size: -
d_call: -
v_call: TRBV2

cdr3_nt: TGCAGCGCCGAGGGTCTAGCGGGAGGGCCGAGGGCGGCAGATACGCAGTATTTT
cdr3_aa: CSAEGLAGGPRAADTQYF
j_call: TRBJ2-3
clone_size: -
d_call: TRBD2
v_call: TRBV29-1

cdr3_nt: TGTGCCAGCAGCTTCGGCGGGAGGTGGTACGAGCAGTACTTC
cdr3_aa: CASSFGGRWYEQYF
j_call: TRBJ2-7
clone_size: -
d_call: TRBD2
v_call: TRBV5-5

cdr3_nt: TGTGCCACCAGCCTGACAGATGGGGCAGGAAATCAGCCCCAGCATTTT
cdr3_aa: CATSLTDGAGNQPQHF
j_call: TRBJ1-5
clone_size: few
d_call: -
v_call: TRBV15

cdr3_nt: TGTGCCAGCAGCCTCCGGGCGGCTAGCACAGATACGCAGTATTTT
cdr3_aa: CASSLRAASTDTQYF
j_call: TRBJ2-3
clone_size: -
d_call: -
v_call: TRBV14

cdr3_nt: TGCGCCAGCAGCATCTACCTTTCGACAGGGATGGGGAACACCGGGGAGCTGTTTTTT
cdr3_aa: CASSIYLSTGMGNTGELFF
j_call: TRBJ2-2
clone_size: few
d_call: TRBD1
v_call: TRBV5-1